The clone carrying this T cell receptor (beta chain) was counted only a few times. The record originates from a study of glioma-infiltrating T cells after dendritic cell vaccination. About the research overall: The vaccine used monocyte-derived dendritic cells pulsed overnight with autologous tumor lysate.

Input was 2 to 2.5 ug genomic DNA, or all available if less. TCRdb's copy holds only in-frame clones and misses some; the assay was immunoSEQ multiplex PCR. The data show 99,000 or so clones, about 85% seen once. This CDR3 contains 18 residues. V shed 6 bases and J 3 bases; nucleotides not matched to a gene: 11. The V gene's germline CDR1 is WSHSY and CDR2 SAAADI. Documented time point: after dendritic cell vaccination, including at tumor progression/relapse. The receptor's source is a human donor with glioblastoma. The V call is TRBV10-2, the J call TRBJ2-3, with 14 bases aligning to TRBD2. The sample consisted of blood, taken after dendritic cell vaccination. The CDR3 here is CASSPGWTSGGITDTQYF. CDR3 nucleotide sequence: TGCGCCAGCAGCCCAGGATGGACTAGCGGGGGGATTACAGATACGCAGTATTTT.